Each of the 24 T cell receptor beta chains below was sequenced from the same sample in a study of shared clonotypes between healthy human individuals. Selected positively for CCR7 and CD45RO-negative, naive CD8 cells excluded terminally differentiated effector memory CD45RA+ cells. Sequenced by immunoSEQ multiplex PCR; TCRdb stores in-frame clones only, minus some. The sample gives some 2 million clones, around 96% of which show up once; more than 0.9% is in the top ten. Sample: naive CD8+ T cells sorted from blood. Receptors originate from a man aged 18 to 35 in good health.

This clone came up once. The J gene is TRBJ2-7, the V gene TRBV27; D is possibly TRBD1 (6 bases). Trimming took off 5 bases at V and 7 bases at J, with 15 bases between the two ends. This CDR3 region has 13 residues. The germline V gene encodes CDR1 MNHEY and CDR2 SMNVEV (reference sequence). The CDR3 region is CASSGTRGNEQYF. The CDR3 DNA sequence: TGTGCCAGCAGTGGGACAAGGGGAAATGAGCAGTACTTC.

The V gene is TRBV30, the J gene TRBJ1-1, with 7 bases lining up with TRBD1. Germline CDR1 and CDR2: GTSNPN and SVGIG (reference sequence). The CDR3 runs to 14 residues. V shed 0 bases, J shed 5 bases, and the junction held 6 bases outside the gene matches. CDR3 in amino acids: CAWSVGGAETEAFF. CDR3 DNA sequence: TGTGCCTGGAGTGTAGGGGGCGCGGAAACTGAAGCTTTCTTT.

V gene TRBV6-1 combines with J gene TRBJ1-4, with a weak D call TRBD1 (5 bases). The CDR3 is 17 residues long. The V and J ends lost 2 bases and 6 bases respectively, with 19 bases between them. The V gene's germline CDR1 is MNHNS and CDR2 SASEGT. The CDR3 spells CASSERGLQVLHEKLFF. The CDR3 nucleotides are TGTGCCAGCAGTGAACGGGGACTTCAGGTTCTTCATGAAAAACTGTTTTTT.

The rearrangement uses TRBV6-6 and TRBJ1-5, with unresolved D. V was pared by 5 bases and J by 3 bases, with 8 bases between. Looked up from germline, CDR1 is MNHNY and CDR2 is SVGAGI (reference sequence). The CDR3 is 13 residues long. CDR3 sequence (DNA): TGTGCCAGCAGTGCTCTCCCCAATCAGCCCCAGCATTTT. Protein product: CASSALPNQPQHF.

Remarks on this clone: Other DNA sequences of this sample code for an identical CDR3. This chain links TRBV9 with TRBJ2-7, with 7 bases fitting TRBD1. With V trimmed by 3 bases and J by 2 bases, 2 bases remained unmatched. CDR3 length: 13 amino acids. Germline assignment: CDR1 SGDLS and CDR2 YYNGEE. DNA of the CDR3: TGTGCCAGCAGCGCTGGGACAGCCTACGAGCAGTACTTC. As protein: CASSAGTAYEQYF.

The chain joins TRBV2 to TRBJ2-3; TRBD2 agrees at 9 bases. Losses at the gene ends were 1 base for V and 0 bases for J; bases not matched to a gene: 2. Germline V gene lookup returns CDR1 SNHLY and CDR2 FYNNEI. This CDR3 region has 16 residues. The CDR3 here is CASSEVLAGSTDTQYF. The CDR3 DNA sequence: TGTGCCAGCAGTGAAGTCCTAGCGGGGAGCACAGATACGCAGTATTTT.

The chain's CDR3 is CASSLGRDASYEQYF. Here the CDR3 DNA reads TGTGCCAGCAGCTTAGGCAGGGACGCCTCCTACGAGCAGTACTTC. The chain uses TRBV7-6 and TRBJ2-7; D is tentatively TRBD1 or TRBD2 (5 bases each). Germline CDR1 SGHVS, CDR2 FNYEAQ. The CDR3 loop spans 15 amino acids. The V and J ends lost 1 base and 0 bases respectively, with 10 bases between them.

The chain links TRBV13 to TRBJ2-1; no firm D call. There are 13 residues in the CDR3. Trimming cost V 3 bases and J 7 bases, with 10 bases left between them. Germline V gene data show CDR1 as PRHDT and CDR2 as FYEKMQ (reference sequence). The CDR3 DNA sequence: TGTGCCAGCAGCTTCCCCAGTGGGAATGAGCAGTTCTTC. Protein sequence: CASSFPSGNEQFF.

The chain recombines TRBV16 with TRBJ2-1; TRBD1 might be the D (7 bases). The ends were cut back, 1 base at V and 5 bases at J, with 12 bases in the middle. The CDR3 contains 15 residues. Germline V gene data show CDR1 as KGHSY and CDR2 as FQNENV. The CDR3 sequence: CASSQWAGGNNEQFF. DNA for the CDR3: TGTGCCAGCAGCCAATGGGCAGGGGGGAACAATGAGCAGTTCTTC. Full variable domain (rest looked up from reference TRBV16 and TRBJ2-1): GEEVAQTPKHLVRGEGQKAKLYCAPIKGHSYVFWYQQVLKNEFKFLISFQNENVFDETGMPKERFSAKCLPNSPCSLEIQATKLEDSAVYFCASSQWAGGNNEQFFGPGTRLTVL.

This clone was seen a handful of times. The chain has TRBV29-1 and TRBJ2-7; D may be TRBD1 or TRBD2 (5 bases each). The CDR3 contains 14 residues. V was trimmed by 6 bases and J by 6 bases, leaving 21 bases between them. Germline values: CDR1 SQVTM, CDR2 ANQGSEA. The chain's CDR3 is CSVPGVGAVSEQYF. CDR3 DNA sequence: TGCAGCGTGCCCGGGGTAGGGGCAGTTAGCGAGCAGTACTTC.

The CDR3 loop reads CASSPWTGGVYEQYF. The CDR3 nucleotides read TGTGCCAGCAGCCCATGGACAGGGGGAGTCTACGAGCAGTACTTC. This chain uses TRBV13 with TRBJ2-7; 10 nucleotides agree with TRBD1. Unmatched junction bases numbered 7, after V lost 5 bases and J lost 3 bases. The CDR3 loop spans 15 amino acids. The germline gives CDR1 PRHDT, CDR2 FYEKMQ (reference sequence).

The rearrangement links TRBV13 to TRBJ1-2; D is unresolved. Germline V gene lookup returns CDR1 PRHDT and CDR2 FYEKMQ (reference sequence). The CDR3 contains 14 residues. Trimming pared 1 base from V and 4 bases from J, leaving 10 bases between. As DNA, the CDR3 is TGTGCCAGCAGCTTAGAAGGTGGGAGCTATGGCTACACCTTC. This translates into CASSLEGGSYGYTF.

The chain recombines TRBV2 with TRBJ2-7; 8 positions agree with TRBD2. Germline V gene data show CDR1 as SNHLY and CDR2 as FYNNEI. With V trimmed by 3 bases and J by 3 bases, 7 bases remained unmatched. The CDR3 is 15 amino acids. The CDR3 DNA reads as TGTGCCAGCAGTGATCCGACTAGCGTGGTCTACGAGCAGTACTTC. As protein: CASSDPTSVVYEQYF.

The chain uses TRBV11-2 and TRBJ1-4, with 8 bases identical to TRBD1. V shed 4 bases and J 4 bases; nucleotides not matched to a gene: 5. The CDR3 is 15 amino acids. Germline CDR1 SGHAT, CDR2 FQNNGV. As DNA, the CDR3 is TGTGCCAGCAGCTCACACAGGGGGAATAATGAAAAACTGTTTTTT. Translation: CASSSHRGNNEKLFF.

The V gene is TRBV7-9, the J gene TRBJ1-6; D gene uncertain. Germline V gene sequence: CDR1 SEHNR, CDR2 FQNEAQ (reference sequence). With 6 bases removed from V and 5 bases from J, the gap between germline ends came to 5 bases. The CDR3 has 12 amino acids. In DNA form, the CDR3 reads TGTGCCAGCAGTACAGATAATTCACCCCTCCACTTT. It specifies CASSTDNSPLHF. Supplemented by reference TRBV7-9 and TRBJ1-6, the full variable domain reads DTGVSQNPRHKITKRGQNVTFRCDPISEHNRLYWYRQTLGQGPEFLTYFQNEAQLEKSRLLSDRFSAERPKGSFSTLEIQRTEQGDSAMYLCASSTDNSPLHFGNGTRLTVT.

The J gene is TRBJ2-3, the V gene TRBV7-2, with D possibly TRBD2 on 5 matching bases. Trimming cost V 2 bases and J 2 bases, with 11 bases left between them. This CDR3 comprises 15 residues. CDR1 and CDR2 from the germline V gene are SGHTA and FQGNSA. Here the CDR3 reads CASSLRETPTDTQYF. CDR3 nucleotides: TGTGCCAGCAGCTTAAGGGAGACGCCCACAGATACGCAGTATTTT.

The chain couples TRBV11-2 to TRBJ2-7; D is ambiguous. The V and J ends lost 7 bases and 0 bases respectively, with 10 bases between them. The CDR3 runs to 13 residues. CDR1 and CDR2 (germline): SGHAT, FQNNGV. This CDR3 reads CASTLTYSYEQYF. CDR3 nucleotides: TGTGCCAGCACCCTAACATACTCCTACGAGCAGTACTTC.

This clone appeared once. The chain recombines TRBV6-5 with TRBJ1-1; tentative D call: TRBD1 (5 bases). V was shortened by 0 bases and J by 10 bases, with 15 bases between the two germline ends. Germline assignment: CDR1 MNHEY and CDR2 SVGAGI. The CDR3 length is 14 residues. CDR3 DNA: TGTGCCAGCAGTTACTCGGAAGGGGAAAGAGGAGCTTTCTTT. Amino acids: CASSYSEGERGAFF.

The chain links TRBV6-6 to TRBJ1-4; D is ambiguous. The CDR3 length is 13 residues. The germline V and J ends were trimmed by 7 bases and 5 bases, with 11 bases remaining between them. Germline V gives CDR1 MNHNY, CDR2 SVGAGI (reference sequence). The CDR3 loop is CASTFSENEKLFF. For the CDR3, the DNA is TGTGCCAGCACCTTCAGTGAAAATGAAAAACTGTTTTTT.

The chain combines TRBV7-9 with TRBJ2-2, with D unclear. Trimming stripped 8 bases from V and 0 bases from J, with 4 bases between. The V gene's germline CDR1 is SEHNR and CDR2 FQNEAQ (reference sequence). There are 12 residues in the CDR3. The CDR3 sequence is CASDPNTGELFF. The CDR3 DNA reads as TGTGCCAGCGACCCGAACACCGGGGAGCTGTTTTTT. The variable domain in full, completed from reference TRBV7-9 and TRBJ2-2, reads DTGVSQNPRHKITKRGQNVTFRCDPISEHNRLYWYRQTLGQGPEFLTYFQNEAQLEKSRLLSDRFSAERPKGSFSTLEIQRTEQGDSAMYLCASDPNTGELFFGEGSRLTVL.

This chain links TRBV27 with TRBJ2-1; a weak D match, TRBD1 (5 bases). From germline, CDR1 is MNHEY and CDR2 SMNVEV (reference sequence). V was cut by 4 bases and J by 3 bases, with 13 bases left in between. CDR3 size: 15 residues. The CDR3 DNA sequence: TGTGCCAGCAGTTGGAACCAGGGCGGCTACAATGAGCAGTTCTTC. It yields the protein CASSWNQGGYNEQFF.

The CDR3 coding sequence is TGTGCCAGCAGCTTTGGGCTAACCTACAATGAGCAGTTCTTC. Translated: CASSFGLTYNEQFF. V usage is TRBV5-6 and J usage is TRBJ2-1; D uncertain. Trimming stripped 2 bases from V and 2 bases from J, with 8 bases between. The CDR3 is made up of 14 amino acids. The germline CDR1 and CDR2 sequences are SGHDT and YYEEEE.

This sequence joins TRBV6-5 and TRBJ1-1; a weak D match, TRBD1 (5 bases). Germline lookup yields CDR1 MNHEY and CDR2 SVGAGI. The V gene lost 2 bases and the J gene lost 4 bases, with 11 bases spanning the gap. The CDR3 loop spans 14 amino acids. In DNA, the CDR3 is TGTGCCAGCAGTTACGAGGCAGGGTCCACTGAAGCTTTCTTT. Its protein product is CASSYEAGSTEAFF.

Comment on this clone: One end of the junction fails to match germline, which may point to a read error. V is TRBV7-7 and J is TRBJ2-3; the D is unclear. The CDR3 totals 11 residues. The V gene's germline CDR1 is SSHAT and CDR2 FNYEAQ (reference sequence). The CDR3 DNA reads TGTGCTAGCAGCTTATTGGGTACGCAGTATTTT. It is translated as CASSLLGTQYF.